This TCR beta chain came from a study of OX40 agonist ivuxolimab in advanced cancers. General observations from the study: The average count of expanded clones was higher among CD8+ T cells than among CD4+. By week 6 at 0.1 to 3.0 mg/kg, blood CD4+ and CD8+ T cells had expanded clonally.

The CDR3 is 15 amino acids. Per germline, CDR1 SNHLY and CDR2 FYNNEI. The V segment lost 6 bases and the J segment 3 bases; nucleotides outside the gene matches: 7. The table came from immunoSEQ multiplex PCR; TCRdb's copy has only in-frame clones and leaves some out. The repertoire includes about 61,000 clones, about four fifths of them detected once, and around 0.52% sits in the top ten. Concerning this clone: Antigen: not known.

This receptor was taken from an adult with an advanced solid tumor such as melanoma, head and neck, liver or kidney cancer. This chain joins TRBV2 and TRBJ2-3, with TRBD2 matching 9 bases. Source: CD4+ or CD8+ T cells sorted from blood, taken in a trial of the OX40 agonist ivuxolimab. This CDR3 is CASRAESGRTDTQYF. CDR3 DNA: TGTGCCAGCAGGGCCGAGAGCGGGAGGACAGATACGCAGTATTTT. Drawing the rest from reference TRBV2 and TRBJ2-3, the complete variable domain is EPEVTQTPSHQVTQMGQEVILRCVPISNHLYFYWYRQILGQKVEFLVSFYNNEISEKSEIFDDQFSVERPDGSNFTLKIRSTKLEDSAMYFCASRAESGRTDTQYFGPGTRLTVL.